The 7 T cell receptor beta chains reported below all come from one sample, sequenced in a study of shared clonotypes between healthy human individuals. Libraries were prepared by immunoSEQ multiplex PCR; TCRdb keeps only in-frame clonotypes and omits some of them. Counted here are about 960,000 clones, about three quarters occurring once; the ten biggest clones make up over 1.3%. The source material was memory CD4+ T cells sorted from blood. The subset was: CD45RA-negative fraction. Receptor source: a man aged 18 to 35 in good health.

The chain links TRBV10-1 to TRBJ1-6; no definite D call. Germline assignment: CDR1 WNHNN and CDR2 SYGVQD (reference sequence). This CDR3 comprises 16 residues. The V end was cut by 11 bases, the J end by 0 bases, with 17 bases between. This CDR3 reads CAARCAHPSYNSPLHF. CDR3 nucleotides: TGCGCCGCCCGTTGTGCTCACCCCTCCTATAATTCACCCCTCCACTTT.

Comment on this clone: One junction end does not reproduce the germline sequence, and a read error may be involved. This sequence joins TRBV7-7 and TRBJ2-7; D might be TRBD1 or TRBD2, each matching 5 bases. The V gene's germline CDR1 is SSHAT and CDR2 FNYEAQ (reference sequence). This CDR3 contains 15 residues. CDR3 DNA: TGTGCTAGCAGCTTAGGACCGGGACCACCGGTGGAGCAGTACTTC. It yields the protein CASSLGPGPPVEQYF.

In this sample, this clone turned up a few times. Other DNA sequences in the sample encode the same CDR3. This chain links TRBV7-2 with TRBJ1-1; 9 bases are a match to TRBD1. Losses at the gene ends were 4 bases for V and 0 bases for J; bases not matched to a gene: 3. Germline V CDR1 and CDR2: SGHTA, FQGNSA. This CDR3 has 15 amino acids. CDR3 coding DNA: TGTGCCAGCAGCTCCTGGACAGGGGTGAACACTGAAGCTTTCTTT. Translation: CASSSWTGVNTEAFF.

The V call is TRBV5-1, the J call TRBJ2-3; D is perhaps TRBD1 or TRBD2 (5 bases each). V lost 4 bases and J lost 11, with 26 bases in between. CDR3 size: 16 residues. Germline V lookup: CDR1 SGHRS, CDR2 YFSETQ. CDR3: CASSRVPGNFGAEQYF. CDR3 nucleotide sequence: TGCGCCAGCAGCAGGGTACCAGGCAATTTCGGGGCGGAGCAGTATTTT.

This clone has more than one count but fewer than ten. This specimen includes other DNA sequences encoding the same CDR3. The chain carries TRBV5-1 and TRBJ1-3; D ambiguous. Trimming pared 0 bases from V and 0 bases from J, leaving 7 bases between. The CDR3 is made up of 15 amino acids. Germline V lookup: CDR1 SGHRS, CDR2 YFSETQ. The CDR3 here is CASSLAGSSGNTIYF. The CDR3 bases are TGCGCCAGCAGCTTGGCGGGCAGCTCTGGAAACACCATATATTTT.

This chain uses TRBV5-1 with TRBJ1-3, with D maybe TRBD1 (5 bases). The germline CDR1 and CDR2 sequences are SGHRS and YFSETQ. This CDR3 has 15 amino acids. Between the trimmed V and J ends, which lost 3 bases and 0 bases, there was a span of 10 bases. The CDR3 loop is CASSWDSSSGNTIYF. The CDR3 DNA reads as TGCGCCAGCAGCTGGGACTCGAGCTCTGGAAACACCATATATTTT.

V usage is TRBV28 and J usage is TRBJ2-7; a possible D gene is TRBD1 (6 bases). V was pared by 8 bases and J by 0 bases, with 14 bases between. Germline V gene sequence: CDR1 MDHEN, CDR2 SYDVKM. CDR3 length: 14 amino acids. The CDR3 protein is CASAPSDSSYEQYF. In nucleotides, the CDR3 is TGTGCCAGCGCCCCCTCGGACAGCTCCTACGAGCAGTACTTC.